Below, 12 T cell receptor beta chains from the same sample are listed, as sequenced in a study of beta chain features in type 1 diabetes. Antigen specificity for these receptors is unknown. The entirety of the isolated RNA underwent reverse transcription, so expressed TCRB transcripts were sequenced. The assay was immunoSEQ multiplex PCR, and TCRdb's table has in-frame clones only and misses some. This sample has some 290,000 clones, with 13% to 15% found just once. Broader study findings: Type 1 diabetes patients had TCRB CDR3s that were shorter (moderately but significantly so) in all four CD4+ subsets.

The sample comprised naive CD4+ T cells from blood. Every receptor here comes from a man aged 25 to 45 with type 1 diabetes.

The V call is TRBV27, the J call TRBJ2-7; 9 nucleotides agree with TRBD1. Trimming cost V 6 bases and J 3 bases; bases outside gene matches: 6. The CDR3 covers 14 residues. Germline lookup yields CDR1 MNHEY and CDR2 SMNVEV (reference sequence). The CDR3: CASSLDRGNYEQYF. CDR3 in DNA: TGTGCCAGCAGCCTGGACAGGGGAAACTACGAGCAGTACTTC.

The sample holds a few counts of this clone. V is TRBV2 and J is TRBJ1-5; maybe TRBD1 (5 bases). Per the germline V gene, CDR1 is SNHLY and CDR2 is FYNNEI. V dropped 10 bases and J dropped 3 bases, with 16 bases sitting between them. There are 14 residues in the CDR3. The CDR3 sequence is CATSAGFFNQPQHF. Here the CDR3 DNA reads TGTGCCACCTCCGCAGGGTTCTTCAATCAGCCCCAGCATTTT.

The sample holds a few counts of this clone. The gene calls are TRBV6-5 and TRBJ2-4; D perhaps matches TRBD2 (5 bases). The CDR3 has 14 residues. The germline V gene encodes CDR1 MNHEY and CDR2 SVGAGI. V lost 5 bases, J lost 1 base, and 9 bases lay in between. The CDR3 region has the DNA TGTGCCAGCAGTGCCCCGGGGGCCAAAAACATTCAGTACTTC. This translates into CASSAPGAKNIQYF.

Worth noting for this clone: The junction and the germline gene differ at one end; a read error may be behind it. The rearrangement uses TRBV7-7 and TRBJ2-1, with TRBD2 identical over 11 bases. The CDR3 totals 15 residues. Germline lookup yields CDR1 SSHAT and CDR2 FNYEAQ (reference sequence). Here the CDR3 reads CASSRGLAADNEQFF. The DNA of the CDR3 is TGTGCTAGCAGCAGGGGACTAGCGGCAGACAATGAGCAGTTCTTC.

This clone was recorded a few times. The CDR3 spells CASSQDPYQPQHF. The CDR3 DNA sequence: TGCGCCAGCAGCCAAGACCCCTATCAGCCCCAGCATTTT. The chain links TRBV4-3 to TRBJ1-5; D ambiguous. The CDR3 spans 13 residues. CDR1 is LGHNA and CDR2 is YSLEER in the germline V gene. Deletions cut 0 bases from V and 5 bases from J, with 5 bases between.

V is TRBV7-9 and J is TRBJ1-5; no definite D call. V gave up 5 bases and J gave up 4 bases, with 6 bases separating them. Germline V CDR1 and CDR2: SEHNR, FQNEAQ (reference sequence). CDR3 length equals 12 residues. The CDR3 sequence is CASSRTNQPQHF. The CDR3 DNA is TGTGCCAGCAGCCGGACTAATCAGCCCCAGCATTTT.

This clone was seen a few times. The V and J genes are TRBV27 and TRBJ1-5; a weak D match, TRBD1 (6 bases). V lost 2 bases and J 3 bases, leaving 20 bases between the germline ends. The germline V gene has CDR1 MNHEY and CDR2 SMNVEV (reference sequence). CDR3 length: 18 amino acids. In DNA, the CDR3 is TGTGCCAGCAGTTTAGATGGGGCCAGGGGAATCTCCAATCAGCCCCAGCATTTT. Translated: CASSLDGARGISNQPQHF.

Only a few counts were recorded for this clone. This rearrangement joins TRBV7-9 to TRBJ1-1; possible D gene TRBD1, 5 bases. Germline loops: CDR1 SEHNR, CDR2 FQNEAQ (reference sequence). This CDR3 has 12 amino acids. Between the trimmed V and J ends, which lost 6 bases and 7 bases, there was a span of 12 bases. This CDR3 is CASRHSGVEAFF. As DNA, the CDR3 is TGTGCCAGCAGGCATTCGGGGGTTGAAGCTTTCTTT.

This clone was detected a few times. The chain couples TRBV4-2 to TRBJ1-3; 7 bases are shared with TRBD1. The junction had 10 bases not matched to a gene; V was cut back by 4 bases and J by 1 base. Germline assignment: CDR1 LGHNA and CDR2 YNFKEQ. CDR3 length: 17 amino acids. The chain's CDR3 is CASSPGQAVESGNTIYF. In DNA, the CDR3 is TGTGCCAGCAGCCCCGGACAGGCGGTGGAATCTGGAAACACCATATATTTT.

This clone was counted between two and nine times. The chain uses TRBV10-3 and TRBJ1-2; 9 bases line up with TRBD1. The ends lost 9 bases at V and 3 bases at J; junction bases unmatched: 5. This CDR3 region has 13 residues. CDR1 is ENHRY, CDR2 SYGVKD, per germline. The CDR3 loop reads CAMRQGEDYGYTF. The CDR3, as DNA: TGTGCCATGCGACAGGGGGAAGACTATGGCTACACCTTC.

The V call is TRBV29-1, the J call TRBJ1-1, with 9 bases lining up with TRBD1. The V gene end was trimmed by 1 base and the J gene end by 4 bases; junction bases not matched to a gene: 7. CDR3 length equals 15 residues. Germline V gene lookup returns CDR1 SQVTM and CDR2 ANQGSEA. The CDR3, as DNA: TGCAGCGTTGAAGGAATACAGGGGGCTATCACTGAAGCTTTCTTT. It yields the protein CSVEGIQGAITEAFF.

The rearrangement links TRBV28 to TRBJ2-7, with D possibly TRBD1 on 5 matching bases. V was pared by 6 bases and J by 2 bases, with 14 bases between. Germline V gene lookup returns CDR1 MDHEN and CDR2 SYDVKM. The CDR3 totals 14 residues. Written as DNA, the CDR3 is TGTGCCAGCAGACGCCAGGGTCGGACCTACGAGCAGTACTTC. This gives the protein CASRRQGRTYEQYF.